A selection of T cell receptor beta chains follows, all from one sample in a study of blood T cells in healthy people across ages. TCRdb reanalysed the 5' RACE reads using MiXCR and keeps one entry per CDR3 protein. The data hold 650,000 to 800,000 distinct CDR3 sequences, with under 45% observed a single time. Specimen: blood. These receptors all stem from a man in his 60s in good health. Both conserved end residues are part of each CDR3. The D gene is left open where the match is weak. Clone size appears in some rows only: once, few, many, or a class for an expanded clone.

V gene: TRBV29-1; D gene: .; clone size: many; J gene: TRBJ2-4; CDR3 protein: CSVELDRIQYF; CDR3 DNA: TGCAGCGTTGAGCTGGACCGCATTCAGTACTTC
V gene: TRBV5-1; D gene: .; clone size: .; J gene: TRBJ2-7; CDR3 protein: CASSLVSGSREQYF; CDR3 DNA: TGCGCCAGCAGCTTGGTCTCAGGGAGTCGCGAGCAGTACTTC
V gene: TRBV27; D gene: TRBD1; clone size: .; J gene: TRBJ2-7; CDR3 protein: CASCSWDSLNEQYF; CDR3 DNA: TGTGCCAGCTGTAGTTGGGACAGTCTCAATGAGCAGTACTTC
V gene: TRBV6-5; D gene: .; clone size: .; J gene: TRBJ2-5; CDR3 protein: CASSYSFTARQETQYF; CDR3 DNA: TGTGCCAGCAGTTACTCGTTTACGGCGCGGCAAGAGACCCAGTACTTC
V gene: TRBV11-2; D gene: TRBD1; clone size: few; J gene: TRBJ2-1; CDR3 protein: CASSFPAQGVGEQFF; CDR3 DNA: TGTGCCAGCAGCTTCCCGGCACAGGGGGTTGGTGAGCAGTTCTTC
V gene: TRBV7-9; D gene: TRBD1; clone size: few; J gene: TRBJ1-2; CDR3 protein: CASSIMDRGLNGYTF; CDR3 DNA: TGTGCCAGCAGCATCATGGACAGGGGGCTCAATGGCTACACCTTC
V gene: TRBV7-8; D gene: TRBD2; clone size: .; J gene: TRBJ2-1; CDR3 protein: CASILLAGGYNEQFF; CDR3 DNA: TGTGCCAGCATTCTCCTAGCGGGGGGTTACAATGAGCAGTTCTTC
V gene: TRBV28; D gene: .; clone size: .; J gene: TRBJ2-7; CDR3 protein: CASSVSLSYEQYF; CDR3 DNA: TGTGCCAGCAGTGTATCCCTATCCTACGAGCAGTACTTC
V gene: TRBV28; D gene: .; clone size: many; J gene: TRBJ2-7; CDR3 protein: CASSSRYEQYF; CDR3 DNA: TGTGCCAGCAGCTCTCGATACGAGCAGTACTTC
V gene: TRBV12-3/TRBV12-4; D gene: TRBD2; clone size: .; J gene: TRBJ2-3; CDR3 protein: CASSRTSGGCTDTQYF; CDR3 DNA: TGTGCCAGCAGTCGGACTAGCGGGGGGTGCACAGATACGCAGTATTTT
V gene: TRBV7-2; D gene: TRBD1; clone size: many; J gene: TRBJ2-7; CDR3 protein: CASSPTGLYEQYF; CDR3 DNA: TGTGCCAGCAGCCCGACAGGGTTGTACGAGCAGTACTTC
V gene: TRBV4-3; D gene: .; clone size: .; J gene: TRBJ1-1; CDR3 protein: CASSQDLVLSTEAFF; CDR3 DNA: TGCGCCAGCAGCCAAGATCTAGTTTTGAGCACTGAAGCTTTCTTT
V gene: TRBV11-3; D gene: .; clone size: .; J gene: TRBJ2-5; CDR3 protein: CASSPAGANEQYF; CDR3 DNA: TGTGCCAGCAGCCCCGCGGGGGCCAATGAGCAGTACTTC
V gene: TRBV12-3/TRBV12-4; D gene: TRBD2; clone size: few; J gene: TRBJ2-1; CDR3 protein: CASSQTSATGNEQFF; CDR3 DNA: TGTGCCAGCAGTCAGACTAGCGCTACGGGGAATGAGCAGTTCTTC
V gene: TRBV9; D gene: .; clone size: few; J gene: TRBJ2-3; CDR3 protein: CASSGLTSRGGDTQYF; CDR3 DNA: TGTGCCAGCAGCGGACTTACTTCAAGGGGCGGGGATACGCAGTATTTT
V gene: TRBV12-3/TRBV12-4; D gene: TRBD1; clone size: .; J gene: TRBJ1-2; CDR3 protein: CASSRRQGWIDGYTF; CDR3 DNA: TGTGCCAGCAGTCGAAGACAGGGATGGATCGATGGCTACACCTTC
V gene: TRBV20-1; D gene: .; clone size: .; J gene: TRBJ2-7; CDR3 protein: CSARDPRSGYEQYF; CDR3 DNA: TGCAGTGCTAGAGACCCTCGGAGTGGTTACGAGCAGTACTTC
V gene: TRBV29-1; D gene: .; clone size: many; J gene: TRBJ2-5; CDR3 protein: CSVEVFRSQETQYF; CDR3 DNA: TGCAGCGTTGAAGTATTTCGTTCCCAAGAGACCCAGTACTTC
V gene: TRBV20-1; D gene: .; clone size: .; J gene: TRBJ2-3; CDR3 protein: CSARGLLEGGVTDTQYF; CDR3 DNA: TGCAGTGCTAGAGGCCTACTAGAGGGGGGGGTCACAGATACGCAGTATTTT
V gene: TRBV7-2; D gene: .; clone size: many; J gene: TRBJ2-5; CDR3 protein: CASSLEANQETQYF; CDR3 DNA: TGTGCCAGCAGCTTAGAGGCGAACCAAGAGACCCAGTACTTC
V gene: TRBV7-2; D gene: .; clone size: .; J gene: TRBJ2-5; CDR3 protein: CASSLDGRSQYF; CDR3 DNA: TGTGCCAGCAGCTTAGATGGCAGGTCCCAGTACTTC
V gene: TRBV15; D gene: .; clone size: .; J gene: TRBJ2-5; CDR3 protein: CATSRDTGVQETQYF; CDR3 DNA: TGTGCCACCAGCAGAGATACGGGCGTCCAAGAGACCCAGTACTTC
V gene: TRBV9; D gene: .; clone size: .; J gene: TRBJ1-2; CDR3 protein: CASSVVPGSSLYGYTF; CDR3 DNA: TGTGCCAGCAGCGTAGTTCCGGGGTCCTCCCTCTATGGCTACACCTTC
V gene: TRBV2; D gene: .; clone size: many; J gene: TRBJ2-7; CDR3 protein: CASSEERGNYEQYF; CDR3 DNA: TGTGCCAGCAGTGAAGAGAGGGGGAACTACGAGCAGTACTTC
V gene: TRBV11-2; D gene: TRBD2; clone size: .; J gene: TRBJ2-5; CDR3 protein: CASSRGGTQEAQYF; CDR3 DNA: TGTGCCAGCAGTCGGGGGGGTACCCAAGAGGCCCAGTACTTC
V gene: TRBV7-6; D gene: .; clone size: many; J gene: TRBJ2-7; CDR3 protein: CASSLGGGVDEQYF; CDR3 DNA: TGTGCCAGCAGCTTAGGCGGAGGGGTCGACGAGCAGTACTTC
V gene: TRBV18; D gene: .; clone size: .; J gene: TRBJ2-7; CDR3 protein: CACSPPSSNEQYF; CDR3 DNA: TGTGCCTGCTCACCACCGAGTAGTAACGAGCAGTACTTC
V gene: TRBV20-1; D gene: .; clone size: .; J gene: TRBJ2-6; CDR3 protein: CSAPDRGANVLTF; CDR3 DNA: TGCAGTGCGCCGGACAGAGGGGCCAACGTCCTGACTTTC
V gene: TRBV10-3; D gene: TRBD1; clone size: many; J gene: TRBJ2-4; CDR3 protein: CAISEAGTGLNIQYF; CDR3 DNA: TGTGCCATCAGTGAGGCCGGGACAGGGTTAAACATTCAGTACTTC
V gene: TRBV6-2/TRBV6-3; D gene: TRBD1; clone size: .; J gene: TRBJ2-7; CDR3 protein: CASSVPRGQVSYEQYF; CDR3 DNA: TGTGCCAGCAGTGTTCCCCGGGGACAGGTCTCCTACGAGCAGTACTTC
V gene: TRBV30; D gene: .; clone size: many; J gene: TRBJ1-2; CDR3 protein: CAWSRDYGYTF; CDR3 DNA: TGTGCCTGGAGCCGGGACTATGGCTACACCTTC
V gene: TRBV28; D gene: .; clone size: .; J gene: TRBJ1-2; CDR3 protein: CASSPAGRRCGYTF; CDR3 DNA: TGTGCCAGCAGCCCAGCGGGACGAAGATGCGGCTACACCTTC
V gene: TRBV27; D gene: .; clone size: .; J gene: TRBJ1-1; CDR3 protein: CASKADRGSTEAFF; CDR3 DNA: TGTGCCAGCAAGGCGGACCGAGGGTCGACTGAAGCTTTCTTT
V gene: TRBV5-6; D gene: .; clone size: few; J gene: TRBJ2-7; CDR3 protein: CASSLGPASSYEQYF; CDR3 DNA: TGTGCCAGCAGCTTAGGGCCGGCCAGCTCCTACGAGCAGTACTTC
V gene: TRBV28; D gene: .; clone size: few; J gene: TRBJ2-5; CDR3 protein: CASGRLETQYF; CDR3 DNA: TGTGCCAGCGGACGGCTGGAGACCCAGTACTTC
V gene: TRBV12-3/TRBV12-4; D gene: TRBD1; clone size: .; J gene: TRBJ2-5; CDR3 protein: CASSSTTGGQETQYF; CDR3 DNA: TGTGCCAGCAGTTCCACGACAGGGGGACAAGAGACCCAGTACTTT
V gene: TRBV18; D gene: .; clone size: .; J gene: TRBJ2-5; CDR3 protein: CASTRSFGRETQYF; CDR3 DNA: TGTGCCAGCACGAGGAGTTTCGGTAGAGAGACCCAGTACTTC
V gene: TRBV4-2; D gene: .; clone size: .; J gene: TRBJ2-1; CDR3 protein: CASSQEFTPYNVQFF; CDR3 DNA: TGTGCCAGCAGCCAAGAGTTCACCCCTTACAATGTGCAGTTCTTC
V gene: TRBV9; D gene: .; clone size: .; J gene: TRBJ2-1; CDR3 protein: CASSVEAGRGIEQFF; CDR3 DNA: TGTGCCAGCAGCGTAGAGGCAGGGCGGGGTATTGAGCAGTTCTTC
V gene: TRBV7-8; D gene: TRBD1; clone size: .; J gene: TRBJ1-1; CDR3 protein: CASRLDRGTEAFF; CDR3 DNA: TGTGCCAGCAGACTGGACAGGGGCACTGAAGCTTTCTTT
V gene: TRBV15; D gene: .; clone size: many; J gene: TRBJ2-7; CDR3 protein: CATSRSSGTETYEQYF; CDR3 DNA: TGTGCCACCAGCAGATCGTCCGGGACGGAGACCTACGAGCAGTACTTC
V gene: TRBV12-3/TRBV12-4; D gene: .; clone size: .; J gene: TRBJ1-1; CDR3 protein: CASSPSAGGTEAFF; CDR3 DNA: TGTGCCAGCAGTCCTTCGGCAGGTGGCACTGAAGCTTTCTTT
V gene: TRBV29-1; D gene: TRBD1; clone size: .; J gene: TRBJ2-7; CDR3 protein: CSVEGEGQGGYEQYF; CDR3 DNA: TGCAGCGTTGAAGGGGAAGGACAGGGGGGTTACGAGCAGTACTTC
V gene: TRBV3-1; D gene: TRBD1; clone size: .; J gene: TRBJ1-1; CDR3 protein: CASSQIGGAGTEAFF; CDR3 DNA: TGTGCCAGCAGCCAAATAGGGGGCGCAGGGACTGAAGCTTTCTTT
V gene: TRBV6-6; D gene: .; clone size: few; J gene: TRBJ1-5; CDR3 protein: CATTGNNQPQHF; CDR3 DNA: TGTGCCACCACAGGGAACAATCAGCCCCAGCATTTT